Listed here is a single TCR beta chain. Its specificity is not known. The V and J ends lost 1 base and 0 bases respectively, with 3 bases between them. Germline V CDR1 and CDR2: MDHEN, SYDVKM. This CDR3 is 13 amino acids long. The data belong to a study of T cell responses to AZD1222 COVID-19 vaccine. The wider study: It was second doses at about 4 or about 12 weeks that were pooled. Study-level points and caveats: The study identified only five or six AZD1222 recipients as seropositive at baseline. Spike-specific TCR breadth and depth grew following two AZD1222 doses.

Libraries were prepared by immunoSEQ multiplex PCR; TCRdb keeps only in-frame clonotypes and omits some of them. This table holds around 130,000 clones, around 84% found once. This material consisted of peripheral blood, taken on day 0 of AZD1222 vaccination. The rearrangement joins TRBV28 to TRBJ1-1; D gene uncertain. The receptor comes from an adult in good health. Here the CDR3 DNA reads TGTGCCAGCAGTTTATCCCTGAACACTGAAGCTTTCTTT. Translation gives CASSLSLNTEAFF.